These 9 T cell receptor beta chains came from one sample sequenced in a study of T cells after yellow fever vaccination. MiXCR, run by TCRdb on the 5' RACE reads, gives a single entry per CDR3 protein. The sample holds about 580,000 distinct CDR3 sequences; roughly a sixth are singletons and the top ten take 17%. Sample: PBMCs, taken 4 to 5 days after the first yellow fever vaccination. These receptors were taken from a young man who received the YFV17D yellow fever vaccine.

This chain links TRBV7-9 with TRBJ2-2; D gene uncertain. The CDR3 covers 13 residues. The V and J ends lost 4 bases and 6 bases respectively, with 9 bases between them. Germline CDR1 is SEHNR and CDR2 is FQNEAQ (reference sequence). CDR3 bases: TGTGCCAGCAGCTCTCCTTTCCCCGGGGAGCTGTTTTTT. This sequence encodes CASSSPFPGELFF.

The rearrangement joins TRBV9 to TRBJ2-2; a possible D gene is TRBD1 (6 bases). CDR1 and CDR2 from the germline V gene are SGDLS and YYNGEE. V lost 0 bases, J lost 5 bases, and 11 bases lay in between. The CDR3 extends over 15 amino acids. The DNA of the CDR3 is TGTGCCAGCAGCGTAGAAAGGGGGTGGACCGGGGAGCTGTTTTTT. The encoded protein is CASSVERGWTGELFF.

The chain recombines TRBV6-2 or TRBV6-3 with TRBJ2-2; possibly TRBD2 for D (5 bases). CDR3 length: 15 residues. Trimming shortened V by 2 bases and J by 1 base, and 8 bases separated the two germline ends. CDR1 is MNHEY and CDR2 is SVGEGT in the germline V gene. In DNA form, the CDR3 reads TGTGCCAGCAGTTACGTTGCGGGGAACACCGGGGAGCTGTTTTTT. The encoded protein is CASSYVAGNTGELFF.

The rearrangement uses TRBV25-1 and TRBJ1-5; 9 nucleotides align to TRBD1. CDR1 MGHDK and CDR2 SYGVNS come from the germline V gene. The CDR3 totals 15 residues. With V trimmed by 3 bases and J by 6 bases, 6 bases remained unmatched. CDR3 protein: CASSDPGTGIQPQHF. The CDR3 nucleotides read TGTGCCAGCAGTGACCCCGGGACAGGGATTCAGCCCCAGCATTTT.

This clonotype showed up just a few times. One end of the junction fails to match germline, which may point to a read error. The chain combines TRBV7-9 with TRBJ1-1; D gene uncertain. Per the germline V gene, CDR1 is SEHNR and CDR2 is FQNEAQ (reference sequence). This CDR3 spans 13 amino acids. This chain's CDR3 is CGVGTGDDTEAFF. In nucleotides, the CDR3 is TGCGGCGTTGGAACTGGCGATGACACTGAAGCTTTCTTT.

A few counts support this clonotype. The rearrangement joins TRBV6-2 or TRBV6-3 to TRBJ1-1; D unclear. Trimming stripped 0 bases from V and 1 base from J, with 9 bases between. Per germline, CDR1 MNHEY and CDR2 SVGEGT. The CDR3 consists of 15 residues. The CDR3 nucleotides read TGTGCCAGCAGTTACTCAGCCACATCGAACACTGAAGCTTTCTTT. Its protein is CASSYSATSNTEAFF.

This clonotype has a handful of counts. The chain uses TRBV7-9 and TRBJ2-2; unclear D gene. Germline CDR1 and CDR2: SEHNR and FQNEAQ (reference sequence). The V end was cut by 7 bases, the J end by 6 bases, with 9 bases between. CDR3 length: 12 residues. CDR3 sequence reads: CASIEKAGELFF. The CDR3 bases are TGTGCCAGCATCGAAAAGGCCGGGGAGCTGTTTTTT.

V usage is TRBV20-1 and J usage is TRBJ2-4, with 12 bases lining up with TRBD2. The germline CDR1 and CDR2 sequences are DFQATT and SNEGSKA (reference sequence). The CDR3 length is 13 residues. The V segment lost 7 bases and the J segment 4 bases; nucleotides outside the gene matches: 2. The CDR3 nucleotides are TGCAGTGGGCTAGCGGGGGGGAAAAACATTCAGTACTTC. It translates to CSGLAGGKNIQYF.

This clonotype was counted between two and nine times. The CDR3, as DNA: TGTGCCAGCAGTTCGAACTGGATGGCGGGTGAGCAGTACGTC. This codes for CASSSNWMAGEQYV. J is TRBJ2-7 and V is TRBV12-3 or TRBV12-4; weak D call: TRBD2 (5 bases). V was trimmed by 4 bases and J by 7 bases, leaving 17 bases between them. CDR3 length: 14 amino acids.